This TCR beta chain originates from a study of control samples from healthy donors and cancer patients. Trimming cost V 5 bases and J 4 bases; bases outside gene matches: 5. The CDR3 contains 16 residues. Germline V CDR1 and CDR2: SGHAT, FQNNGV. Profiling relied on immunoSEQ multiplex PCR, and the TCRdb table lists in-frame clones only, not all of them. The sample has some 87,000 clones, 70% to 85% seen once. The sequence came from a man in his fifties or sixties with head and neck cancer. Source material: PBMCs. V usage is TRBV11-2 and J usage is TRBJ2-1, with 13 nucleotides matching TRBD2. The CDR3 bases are TGTGCCAGCAGCGTCCCGGGACTAGCGGGGTACAATGAGCAGTTCTTC. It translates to CASSVPGLAGYNEQFF.